A single sample is the source of the 18 T cell receptor beta chains below, sequenced in a study of blood T cell repertoires in COVID-19. The data were produced by immunoSEQ multiplex PCR, yet TCRdb's version contains in-frame clones alone and is incomplete. The sample lists about 120,000 clones; 90% were seen once. What was sequenced was peripheral blood. The source is a man aged 55 to 70 with COVID-19, enrolled during active disease.

The chain recombines TRBV30 with TRBJ2-4, with TRBD2 matching 7 bases. Germline CDR1 is GTSNPN and CDR2 is SVGIG (reference sequence). V dropped 2 bases and J dropped 0; count of bases not matched to a gene: 10. The CDR3 runs to 17 residues. In DNA, the CDR3 is TGTGCCTGGAGTCCCCCTCGCGGGAGCCCAGCCAAAAACATTCAGTACTTC. It specifies CAWSPPRGSPAKNIQYF.

The chain links TRBV2 to TRBJ1-2; 9 bases agree with TRBD1. Germline CDR1 reads SNHLY; CDR2 reads FYNNEI. Trimming removed 0 bases from V and 8 bases from J; junction bases left unmatched: 13. CDR3 length: 17 amino acids. The CDR3 is CASSEARGQGLSGGYTF. CDR3 DNA sequence: TGTGCCAGCAGTGAAGCTAGAGGACAGGGGTTGAGTGGGGGCTACACCTTC.

The chain combines TRBV19 with TRBJ1-5; D is unclear. This CDR3 has 14 amino acids. V lost 3 bases and J 5 bases, leaving 11 bases between the germline ends. Germline V gives CDR1 LNHDA, CDR2 SQIVND (reference sequence). In DNA form, the CDR3 reads TGTGCCAGTAGTATGCGAGGCGCTCATCAGCCCCAGCATTTT. It translates to CASSMRGAHQPQHF.

The chain uses TRBV11-2 and TRBJ2-7, with 8 nucleotides matching TRBD1. This CDR3 spans 15 amino acids. The germline V gene has CDR1 SGHAT and CDR2 FQNNGV. The V and J ends lost 5 bases and 5 bases, in that order; junction bases with no gene match: 11. The CDR3, as DNA: TGTGCCAGCAGCGCCACAGTGGCAGGGGGCAACGAGCAGTACTTC. This sequence encodes CASSATVAGGNEQYF.

The chain joins TRBV28 to TRBJ2-7, with 7 bases lining up with TRBD1. The V gene's germline CDR1 is MDHEN and CDR2 SYDVKM. V dropped 7 bases and J dropped 7; count of bases not matched to a gene: 4. The CDR3 has 11 amino acids. The CDR3 bases are TGTGCCAGCACCCCAGGGGGTGAGCAGTACTTC. Amino acid sequence: CASTPGGEQYF.

The J gene is TRBJ1-4, the V gene TRBV11-3; D may be TRBD1 (6 bases). CDR3 length equals 13 residues. Between the trimmed V and J ends, which lost 5 bases and 8 bases, there was a span of 12 bases. Germline V gene data show CDR1 as SGHNT and CDR2 as YENEEA. The CDR3 reads CASSHDRNEKLFF. The CDR3 coding sequence is TGTGCCAGCAGCCACGACAGGAACGAAAAACTGTTTTTT.

This chain links TRBV12-3 or TRBV12-4 with TRBJ2-3, with D perhaps TRBD2 (6 bases). This CDR3 has 11 residues. Trimming took 10 bases from V and 9 from J, leaving 14 bases between them. The CDR3, as DNA: TGTGCCAATGGAGGGCGAGACACGCAGTATTTT. Protein product: CANGGRDTQYF.

The V and J genes are TRBV6-5 and TRBJ1-1; D is perhaps TRBD1 (5 bases). Trimming stripped 6 bases from V and 4 bases from J, with 12 bases between. Looked up from germline, CDR1 is MNHEY and CDR2 is SVGAGI. The CDR3 is 13 amino acids. CDR3 bases: TGTGCCAGCAGAAGATCAGGGATCACTGAAGCTTTCTTT. This translates into CASRRSGITEAFF.

This chain uses TRBV3-1 (or the pseudogene TRBV3-2) with TRBJ1-3; D unresolved. Trimming pared 1 base from V and 4 bases from J, leaving 8 bases between. Per the germline V gene, CDR1 is LGHDT and CDR2 is YNNKEL (reference sequence). The CDR3 sequence is 14 residues long. CDR3: CASSQGTPGNTIYF. The CDR3 nucleotides read TGTGCCAGCAGCCAAGGGACTCCCGGAAACACCATATATTTT.

This chain connects TRBV7-2 to TRBJ1-6; TRBD1 is a possible D gene (6 bases). V lost 1 base to trimming and J lost 6 bases, with 16 bases between them. This CDR3 spans 17 amino acids. Per germline, CDR1 SGHTA and CDR2 FQGNSA. The CDR3 nucleotides are TGTGCCAGCAGCTTAGGAACCATCAGGGGTAGTAATTCACCCCTCCACTTT. Amino acids: CASSLGTIRGSNSPLHF.

This clone was detected only once. The rearrangement joins TRBV30 to TRBJ2-2; the match to TRBD2 covers 8 bases. CDR3 length equals 15 residues. Germline V gene sequence: CDR1 GTSNPN, CDR2 SVGIG (reference sequence). Unmatched junction bases numbered 8, after V lost 8 bases and J lost 0 bases. CDR3 sequence (DNA): TGTGCCCTCACTACTAGCGGCTCGAACACCGGGGAGCTGTTTTTT. This codes for CALTTSGSNTGELFF.

This chain uses TRBV15 with TRBJ1-1; 7 bases map to TRBD1. Germline V CDR1 and CDR2: LNHNV, YYDKDF (reference sequence). Unmatched junction bases numbered 1, after V lost 4 bases and J lost 2 bases. CDR3 length: 13 residues. CDR3 DNA sequence: TGTGCCACCAGCACAGGGGGAAACACTGAAGCTTTCTTT. Translating it yields CATSTGGNTEAFF.

The gene calls are TRBV24-1 and TRBJ2-5; 7 bases align to TRBD1. This CDR3 region has 15 residues. In germline, CDR1 is KGHDR, CDR2 SFDVKD. J was trimmed by 5 bases and V by 2 bases; bases with no gene match: 7. The CDR3 nucleotides read TGTGCCACCAGTGATTCAAGGGGGCCAGGGGAGACCCAGTACTTC. Amino acids: CATSDSRGPGETQYF.

The chain couples TRBV19 to TRBJ2-7; D may be TRBD1 (8 bases). The CDR3 is 17 amino acids. V was shortened by 6 bases and J by 4 bases, with 25 bases between the two germline ends. Germline V gene lookup returns CDR1 LNHDA and CDR2 SQIVND (reference sequence). Written as DNA, the CDR3 is TGTGCCAGTAGCGGACAGGGAGGGTCCAGCGCTCCATACGAGCAGTACTTC. Translating gives CASSGQGGSSAPYEQYF.

The chain joins TRBV3-1 (or the pseudogene TRBV3-2) to TRBJ1-2; 7 nucleotides line up with TRBD1. Germline CDR1 reads LGHDT; CDR2 reads YNNKEL (reference sequence). Trimming took 3 bases from V and 2 from J; bases not matched to a gene: 9. This CDR3 spans 16 amino acids. The CDR3: CASSHRDRTLNYGYTF. In DNA form, the CDR3 reads TGTGCCAGCAGCCATCGGGACAGAACTTTAAACTATGGCTACACCTTC.

This chain links TRBV7-3 with TRBJ2-5, with 8 bases lining up with TRBD1. Unmatched junction bases numbered 7, after V lost 5 bases and J lost 5 bases. The CDR3 sequence is 14 residues long. Per germline, CDR1 SGHTA and CDR2 FQGTGA. Here the CDR3 DNA reads TGTGCCAGCAGCCTACAGGGGGAAGATGAGACCCAGTACTTC. This encodes CASSLQGEDETQYF.

This clone was picked up one time. The rearrangement links TRBV19 to TRBJ1-1, with D perhaps matching TRBD1 (6 bases). V lost 3 bases and J lost 0, with 11 bases in between. Germline V gene data show CDR1 as LNHDA and CDR2 as SQIVND (reference sequence). The CDR3 extends over 15 amino acids. The CDR3 reads CASSIRDTLNTEAFF. The CDR3 coding sequence is TGTGCCAGTAGTATCCGGGACACTTTGAACACTGAAGCTTTCTTT.

This chain connects TRBV19 to TRBJ2-1; 10 bases line up with TRBD2. Trimming took 4 bases from V and 8 from J; bases not matched to a gene: 11. Germline CDR1 LNHDA, CDR2 SQIVND (reference sequence). The CDR3 loop spans 16 amino acids. For the CDR3, the DNA is TGTGCCAGTAGTAAGACTAGCGGGCCTCTCGCTGATGAGCAGTTCTTC. Translated: CASSKTSGPLADEQFF.